The following is a TCR beta chain sequence with its context. Its antigen is unidentified. Assay used: immunoSEQ multiplex PCR; TCRdb lists only in-frame clones, some missing. Of roughly 150,000 clones in the sample, 90% were seen once. Per germline, CDR1 LGHNA and CDR2 YSLEER. The CDR3 sequence is 21 residues long. V lost 1 base to trimming and J lost 0 bases, with 22 bases between them. The entry originates in a study of T cell responses to AZD1222 COVID-19 vaccine. Findings of the study overall: Unmutated variant regions are reportedly targeted by nearly half of spike-specific TCRs. Baseline testing showed seropositivity in only six AZD1222 recipients. Donors skewed white British and female; clonal diversity was possibly underestimated.

The sequencing used peripheral blood, collected on day 0 of AZD1222 vaccination. The sequence derives from an adult in good health. This chain joins TRBV4-3 and TRBJ2-6, with a tentative D call TRBD2 (7 bases). CDR3 sequence: CASSQVVIGGGMSSGANVLTF. The CDR3 nucleotides are TGCGCCAGCAGCCAAGTAGTTATTGGGGGGGGCATGAGCTCTGGGGCCAACGTCCTGACTTTC.